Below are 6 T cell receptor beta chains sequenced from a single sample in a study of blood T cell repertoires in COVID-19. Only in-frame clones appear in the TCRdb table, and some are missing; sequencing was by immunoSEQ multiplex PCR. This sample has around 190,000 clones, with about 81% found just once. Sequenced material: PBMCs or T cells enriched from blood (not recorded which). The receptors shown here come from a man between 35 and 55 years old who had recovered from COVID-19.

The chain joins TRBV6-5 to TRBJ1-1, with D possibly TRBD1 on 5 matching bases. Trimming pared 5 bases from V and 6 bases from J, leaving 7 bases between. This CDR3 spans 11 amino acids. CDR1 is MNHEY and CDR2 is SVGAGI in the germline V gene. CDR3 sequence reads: CASSKQAEAFF. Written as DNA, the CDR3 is TGTGCCAGCAGTAAACAGGCTGAAGCTTTCTTT.

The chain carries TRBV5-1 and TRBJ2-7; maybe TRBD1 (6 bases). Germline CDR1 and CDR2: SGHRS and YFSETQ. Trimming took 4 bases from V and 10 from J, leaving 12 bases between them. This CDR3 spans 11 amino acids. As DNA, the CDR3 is TGCGCCAGCAGCGGGCCGGACAGTCAGTACTTC. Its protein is CASSGPDSQYF.

The chain's CDR3 is CASSLSGDRSSYEQYF. As DNA, the CDR3 is TGTGCCAGCAGTTTATCGGGCGACAGGAGCTCCTACGAGCAGTACTTC. This chain joins TRBV27 and TRBJ2-7; a possible D gene is TRBD1 (6 bases). Germline V lookup: CDR1 MNHEY, CDR2 SMNVEV (reference sequence). Trimming removed 0 bases from V and 0 bases from J, with 12 bases in between. The length of the CDR3 is 16 residues.

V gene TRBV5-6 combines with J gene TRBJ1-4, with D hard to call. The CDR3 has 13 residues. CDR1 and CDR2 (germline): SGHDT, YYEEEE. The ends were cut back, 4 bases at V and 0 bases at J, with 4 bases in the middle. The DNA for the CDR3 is TGTGCCAGCAGCACAGCAACTAATGAAAAACTGTTTTTT. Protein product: CASSTATNEKLFF.

CDR3 nucleotides: TGCGCCAGCACCTCAGGGGGGACAGATACGCAGTATTTT. The encoded protein is CASTSGGTDTQYF. The chain links TRBV5-1 to TRBJ2-3; weak D call: TRBD1 (7 bases). The CDR3 is 13 residues long. CDR1 SGHRS and CDR2 YFSETQ come from the germline V gene. V lost 6 bases, J lost 3 bases, and 11 bases lay in between.

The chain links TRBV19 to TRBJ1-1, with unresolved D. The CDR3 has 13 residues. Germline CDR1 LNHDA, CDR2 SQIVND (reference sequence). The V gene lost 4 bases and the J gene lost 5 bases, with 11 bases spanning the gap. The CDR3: CASSNNGGTEAFF. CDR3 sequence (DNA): TGTGCCAGTAGTAACAACGGAGGTACTGAAGCTTTCTTT.